The sequence of this T cell receptor (beta chain) was determined in a study of T cells in Graves' hyperthyroidism and ophthalmopathy. This clonotype was counted many times. Its specificity is unknown. It was RNA transcripts that yielded the amplified TCR beta CDR3 regions. A first-round RT-PCR of the TCR CDR3 used the HTBI primer set. TCRdb re-called the multiplex PCR reads with MiXCR, one entry per CDR3 protein. The sample yields under 300,000 distinct CDR3 sequences, about 25% seen once. Per the germline V gene, CDR1 is DFQATT and CDR2 is SNEGSKA (reference sequence). The trim removed 3 bases at V and 0 bases at J, leaving 10 bases unmatched. This CDR3 has 18 residues. General study results and limits: Among thyroid clonotypes expanded above 0.001, most also appeared in blood.

The source is a man aged 40-49 years with Graves' hyperthyroidism that later progressed to Graves' ophthalmopathy. The source material was blood. J is TRBJ1-3 and V is TRBV20-1, with 11 bases aligning to TRBD1. The CDR3 protein is CSASPGQGAISSGNTIYF. The CDR3 DNA is TGCAGTGCTAGCCCCGGACAGGGGGCCATTAGCTCTGGAAACACCATATATTTT.